This T cell receptor beta chain was recovered during a study of blood T cell repertoires in COVID-19. Study-level information: Whether acute or convalescent, the COVID-19 samples came from the United States, Italy and Spain.

Per the original methods: The assay estimated nucleated cells by amplifying reference gene primers. The method was immunoSEQ multiplex PCR; TCRdb's version includes in-frame clones alone and lacks a portion of them. V and J calls and clone size are given by that table; D and trimming were obtained from the DNA. The sample consists of roughly 150,000 clones, more than 80% of them appearing once. The V gene end was trimmed by 7 bases and the J gene end by 8 bases; junction bases not matched to a gene: 4. Germline V CDR1 and CDR2: MNHEY, SVGAGI. The CDR3 extends over 11 amino acids. This receptor was obtained from a woman aged 40 to 50 with acute or convalescent COVID-19. The V and J genes are TRBV6-5 and TRBJ1-1, with TRBD1 identical over 7 bases. Sequenced input: peripheral blood. CDR3 sequence reads: CASKPTGEAFF. The CDR3 DNA reads TGTGCCAGCAAGCCGACAGGGGAAGCTTTCTTT.